The clone carrying this T cell receptor beta chain showed up just a few times. The data stem from a study of T-cell memory formation after mild COVID-19. TCRdb passed the 5' RACE reads through MiXCR, listing each CDR3 protein once. The data contain about 190,000 distinct CDR3 sequences, around 17% of them singletons. Sequencing was carried out using PBMCs or a T cell subset sorted from them (not recorded which). The sequence was collected from an adult woman who had mild COVID-19 (a few samples of this study predate the infection). Cell type and time point are not known.

In DNA, the CDR3 is TGCGCCAGCAGCCCGAAGGCCGGGACTAGCGAGGATACGCAGTATTTT. Translation: CASSPKAGTSEDTQYF. The chain carries TRBV4-3 and TRBJ2-3; 10 bases match TRBD2. In germline, CDR1 is LGHNA, CDR2 YSLEER. CDR3 length: 16 amino acids. The trim removed 4 bases at V and 6 bases at J, leaving 10 bases unmatched.